This is a list of T cell receptor beta chains from one sample in a study of blood T cell repertoires in COVID-19. Profiled with immunoSEQ multiplex PCR; TCRdb holds only in-frame clones, not every one. Of over 150,000 clones listed, 88% are singletons. Material: peripheral blood. These receptors were taken from a man aged 50 or older who had recovered from COVID-19. Each CDR3 is given without its conserved first and last residue. The order of the fields is V gene, D gene, clone size, CDR3 protein. A D gene is named only where the DNA matches it firmly. Size tells how often a clone was seen (once, few, many) or the class of an expanded clone, and some rows leave it out.

V: TRBV6-2/TRBV6-3
D: .
size: .
CDR3: ASSYSMAAVGTRPSTDTQY

V: TRBV5-4
D: .
size: .
CDR3: ASSLAGNNEQF

V: TRBV5-1
D: TRBD1
size: .
CDR3: ASRDRTNSPLH

V: TRBV10-3
D: .
size: .
CDR3: AILDARGPGELF

V: TRBV10-1
D: TRBD1
size: .
CDR3: ASSESVEGADNQPQH

V: TRBV5-1
D: TRBD1
size: .
CDR3: ASSTTGKTGELF

V: TRBV6-5
D: .
size: .
CDR3: ANLRDWNEKLF

V: TRBV15
D: TRBD2
size: .
CDR3: ATSRDGSGGAGNEQF

V: TRBV5-1
D: TRBD1
size: .
CDR3: ASSPGFPGGLNEQF

V: TRBV5-6
D: .
size: .
CDR3: ASSPRRYEQF

V: TRBV7-2
D: TRBD2
size: .
CDR3: ASSIPAASGRVEQY

V: TRBV7-6
D: TRBD2
size: .
CDR3: ASSLLATNSYEQY

V: TRBV6-2/TRBV6-3
D: TRBD2
size: .
CDR3: ASSYLLRPSGPYEQY

V: TRBV7-2
D: TRBD1
size: few
CDR3: ASSPRQGAGTEAF

V: TRBV2
D: TRBD1
size: .
CDR3: ASRGTGLDGYT

V: TRBV10-3
D: .
size: .
CDR3: AISESGTHYGYT

V: TRBV11-2
D: TRBD2
size: .
CDR3: ASSNTGTSGSYEQY

V: TRBV5-1
D: TRBD2
size: .
CDR3: ASSSGTSGSFSYNEQF

V: TRBV19
D: .
size: .
CDR3: ASSIGRGWYGYT

V: TRBV27
D: TRBD2
size: .
CDR3: ASRHASGGAREQY

V: TRBV6-5
D: TRBD1
size: .
CDR3: ATEGQPYGYT

V: TRBV5-4
D: .
size: .
CDR3: ASSLGRAPQETQY

V: TRBV6-5
D: .
size: .
CDR3: ASSYSNEHQPQH

V: TRBV4-3
D: .
size: .
CDR3: ASSQDSASYNSPLH

V: TRBV13
D: .
size: .
CDR3: ASSLGLIDGYT

V: TRBV21-1
D: .
size: .
CDR3: ASTRTGLKWAFNQPQH

V: TRBV7-2
D: .
size: .
CDR3: ASRQGGQGGNSPLH

V: TRBV6-2/TRBV6-3
D: .
size: .
CDR3: ASSRDTGNGNTIY

V: TRBV11-2
D: .
size: once
CDR3: ASSLDRGNTQY

V: TRBV6-5
D: .
size: .
CDR3: ASRQGGSGNTIY

V: TRBV4-1
D: .
size: .
CDR3: ASSQDRGLASEQY

V: TRBV3-1/TRBV3-2
D: .
size: once
CDR3: ASSQGTARRDEQY

V: TRBV7-2
D: .
size: .
CDR3: ASSFIRGNTEAF

V: TRBV2
D: .
size: .
CDR3: ASSSQGGNSPLH

V: TRBV4-2
D: TRBD2
size: .
CDR3: ASSQAASGGVNTGELF

V: TRBV11-2
D: .
size: once
CDR3: ASSLAIGEGYGYT

V: TRBV5-4
D: TRBD2
size: .
CDR3: ASSHGTNQETQY

V: TRBV5-6
D: .
size: few
CDR3: ASSLVSGLNYGYT

V: TRBV5-4
D: TRBD2
size: once
CDR3: ASSFGTSDRNEQF

V: TRBV7-9
D: .
size: .
CDR3: ASSLYLGQVMQAF

V: TRBV6-5
D: .
size: .
CDR3: ASQPRQVLTYEQY

V: TRBV4-1
D: .
size: few
CDR3: ASSQGRGTSYNEQF

V: TRBV5-1
D: .
size: .
CDR3: ASSFTGDTEAF

V: TRBV5-6
D: .
size: .
CDR3: ASSFSNGDYGYT

V: TRBV6-5
D: .
size: .
CDR3: ASTTLRNTEAF

V: TRBV7-9
D: .
size: .
CDR3: ASSFGAGRHEQY

V: TRBV28
D: TRBD1
size: .
CDR3: ASSPGQRNQPQH

V: TRBV7-8
D: TRBD1
size: .
CDR3: ASSPWTGLAFEQY

V: TRBV5-5
D: TRBD1
size: once
CDR3: ASSPEGRGPYGYT

V: TRBV18
D: TRBD1
size: .
CDR3: ASSSDRGHGYT

V: TRBV11-2
D: .
size: .
CDR3: ASSLLDEQF